This T cell receptor beta chain came from a study of blood T cell repertoires in COVID-19. Per germline, CDR1 MGHDK and CDR2 SYGVNS. The germline V and J ends were trimmed by 5 bases and 0 bases, with 7 bases remaining between them. This CDR3 contains 13 residues. Clones were sequenced by immunoSEQ multiplex PCR, and TCRdb holds only the in-frame ones, with some missing. The data hold over 85,000 clones, with 88% observed a single time. The sequencing sample was made of peripheral blood. This chain links TRBV25-1 with TRBJ1-1; D unclear. The sequence was collected from a woman in her forties or fifties with acute or convalescent COVID-19. CDR3 sequence: CASSPEMNTEAFF. The CDR3 DNA reads as TGTGCCAGCAGTCCCGAGATGAACACTGAAGCTTTCTTT. Drawing the rest from reference TRBV25-1 and TRBJ1-1, the complete variable domain is EADIYQTPRYLVIGTGKKITLECSQTMGHDKMYWYQQDPGMELHLIHYSYGVNSTEKGDLSSESTVSRIRTEHFPLTLESARPSHTSQYLCASSPEMNTEAFFGQGTRLTVV.